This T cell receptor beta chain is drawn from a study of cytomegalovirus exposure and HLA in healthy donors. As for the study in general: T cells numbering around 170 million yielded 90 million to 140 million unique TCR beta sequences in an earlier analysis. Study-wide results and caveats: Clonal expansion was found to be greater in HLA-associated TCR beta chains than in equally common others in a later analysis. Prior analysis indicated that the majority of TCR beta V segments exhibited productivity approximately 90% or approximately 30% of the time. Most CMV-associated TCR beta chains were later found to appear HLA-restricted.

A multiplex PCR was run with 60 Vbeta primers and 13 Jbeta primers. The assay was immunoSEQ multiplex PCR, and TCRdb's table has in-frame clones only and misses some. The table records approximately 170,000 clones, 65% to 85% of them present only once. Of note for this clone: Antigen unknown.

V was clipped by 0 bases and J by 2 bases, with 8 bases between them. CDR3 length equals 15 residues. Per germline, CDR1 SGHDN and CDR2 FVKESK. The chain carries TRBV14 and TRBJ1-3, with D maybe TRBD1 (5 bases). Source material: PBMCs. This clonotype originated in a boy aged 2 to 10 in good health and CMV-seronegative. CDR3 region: CASSQESGAGNTIYF. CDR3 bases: TGTGCCAGCAGCCAAGAGTCGGGGGCTGGAAACACCATATATTTT.